The subject of this entry is one T cell receptor beta chain. Its antigen is unidentified. The sample comes from a study of T cell responses to AZD1222 COVID-19 vaccine. Study-level results: A mostly white British donor set with more females was recruited, and clonal diversity was possibly underestimated. The breadth and depth of Spike-specific TCRs increased once two AZD1222 doses had been given. Epitopes outside B.1.351 and B.1.1.7 mutated regions reportedly drew nearly half of spike TCRs.

V was clipped by 6 bases and J by 6 bases; unmatched bases: 5. The CDR3 is 14 amino acids. The V gene's germline CDR1 is MDHEN and CDR2 SYDVKM. TCRdb keeps only in-frame clones here, not all; method: immunoSEQ multiplex PCR. Here the sample spans some 120,000 clones, about 83% being singletons. This clonotype was sampled from an adult in good health. This sample comprised peripheral blood, obtained on day 0 of AZD1222 vaccination. The chain uses TRBV28 and TRBJ1-1; 12 bases agree with TRBD1. The CDR3 region has the DNA TGTGCCAGCAGGCGGGACAGGGGGCGGTCTGAAGCTTTCTTT. Its protein product is CASRRDRGRSEAFF.